The present T cell receptor (beta chain) was sequenced within a study of technical replicates of blood from a few donors. Germline V CDR1 and CDR2: SNHLY, FYNNEI. The CDR3 loop spans 19 amino acids. Trimming removed 7 bases at V and 0 bases at J, with 27 bases between. Sequencing used immunoSEQ multiplex PCR; TCRdb keeps in-frame clones, though not all of them. This repertoire shows tens of thousands of clones, about 95% found once; its top ten account for around 3%. The receptor was derived from a human donor in good health. Some clones in this sample may be carry-over from other donors' samples. J is TRBJ1-1 and V is TRBV2; D remains ambiguous. Material for sequencing was PBMCs. In nucleotides, the CDR3 is TGTGCCAGCAATTCACCCAGAGGAGGTCCTCATGACATGAACACTGAAGCTTTCTTT. It specifies CASNSPRGGPHDMNTEAFF.